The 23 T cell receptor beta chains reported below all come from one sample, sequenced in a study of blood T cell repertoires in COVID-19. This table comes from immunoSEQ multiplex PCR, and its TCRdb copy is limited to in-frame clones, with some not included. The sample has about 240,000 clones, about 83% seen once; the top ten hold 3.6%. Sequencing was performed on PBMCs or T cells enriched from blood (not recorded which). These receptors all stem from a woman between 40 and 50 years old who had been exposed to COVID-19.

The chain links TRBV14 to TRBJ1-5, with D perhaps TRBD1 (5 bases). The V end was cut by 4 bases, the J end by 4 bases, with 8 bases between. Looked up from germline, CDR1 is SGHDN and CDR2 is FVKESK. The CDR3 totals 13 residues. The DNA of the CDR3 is TGTGCCAGCAGCCCGACAGTGAATCAGCCCCAGCATTTT. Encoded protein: CASSPTVNQPQHF.

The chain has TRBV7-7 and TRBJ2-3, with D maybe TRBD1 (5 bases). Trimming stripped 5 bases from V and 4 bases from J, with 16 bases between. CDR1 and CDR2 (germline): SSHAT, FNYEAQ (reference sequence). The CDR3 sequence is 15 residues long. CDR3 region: CASSPGQGGSDTQYF. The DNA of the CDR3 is TGTGCCAGCAGCCCCGGGCAGGGCGGTTCAGATACGCAGTATTTT.

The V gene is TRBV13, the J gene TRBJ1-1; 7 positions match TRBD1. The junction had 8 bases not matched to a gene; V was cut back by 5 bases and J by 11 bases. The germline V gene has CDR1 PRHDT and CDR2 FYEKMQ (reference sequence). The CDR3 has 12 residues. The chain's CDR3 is CASSPKGAWAFF. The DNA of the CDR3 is TGTGCCAGCAGCCCCAAGGGGGCTTGGGCTTTCTTT.

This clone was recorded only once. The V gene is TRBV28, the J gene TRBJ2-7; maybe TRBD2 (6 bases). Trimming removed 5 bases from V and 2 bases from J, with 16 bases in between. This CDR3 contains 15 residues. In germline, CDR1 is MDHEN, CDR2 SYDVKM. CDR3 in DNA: TGTGCCAGCAGTGAGGCTCCGGGAGAGACCTACGAGCAGTACTTC. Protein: CASSEAPGETYEQYF.

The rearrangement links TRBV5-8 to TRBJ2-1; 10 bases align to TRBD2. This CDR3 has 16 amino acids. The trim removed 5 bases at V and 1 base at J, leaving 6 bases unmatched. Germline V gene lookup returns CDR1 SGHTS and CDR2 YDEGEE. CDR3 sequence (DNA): TGTGCCAGCAGGCCATTAGCGGGGGGATCCTACAATGAGCAGTTCTTC. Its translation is CASRPLAGGSYNEQFF.

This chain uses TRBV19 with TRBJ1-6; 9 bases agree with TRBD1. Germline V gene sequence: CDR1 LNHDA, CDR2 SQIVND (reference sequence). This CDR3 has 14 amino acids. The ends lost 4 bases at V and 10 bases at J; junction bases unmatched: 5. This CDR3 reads CASSTSGTGSPLHF. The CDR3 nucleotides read TGTGCCAGTAGTACCTCCGGGACAGGGTCACCCCTCCACTTT.

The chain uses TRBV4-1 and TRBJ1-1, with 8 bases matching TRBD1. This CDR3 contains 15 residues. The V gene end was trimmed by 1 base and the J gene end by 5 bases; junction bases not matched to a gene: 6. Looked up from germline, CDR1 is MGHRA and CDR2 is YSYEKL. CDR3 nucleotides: TGCGCCAGCAGCCAAGCTGGACAGGGAGGGACTGAAGCTTTCTTT. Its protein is CASSQAGQGGTEAFF.

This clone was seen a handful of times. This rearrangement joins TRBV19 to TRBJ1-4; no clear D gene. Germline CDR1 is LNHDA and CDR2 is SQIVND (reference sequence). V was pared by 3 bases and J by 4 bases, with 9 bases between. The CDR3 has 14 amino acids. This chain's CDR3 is CASSMADFNEKLFF. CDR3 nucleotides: TGTGCCAGTAGTATGGCAGACTTTAATGAAAAACTGTTTTTT. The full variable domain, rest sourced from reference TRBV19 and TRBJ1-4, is DGGITQSPKYLFRKEGQNVTLSCEQNLNHDAMYWYRQDPGQGLRLIYYSQIVNDFQKGDIAEGYSVSREKKESFPLTVTSAQKNPTAFYLCASSMADFNEKLFFGSGTQLSVL.

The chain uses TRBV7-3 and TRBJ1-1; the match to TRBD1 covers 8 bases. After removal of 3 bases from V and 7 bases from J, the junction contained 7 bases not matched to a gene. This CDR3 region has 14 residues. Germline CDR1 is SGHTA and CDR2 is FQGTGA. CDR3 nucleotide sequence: TGTGCCAGCAGCTTCTCAACAGGGGGTGGTGAAGCTTTCTTT. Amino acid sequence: CASSFSTGGGEAFF.

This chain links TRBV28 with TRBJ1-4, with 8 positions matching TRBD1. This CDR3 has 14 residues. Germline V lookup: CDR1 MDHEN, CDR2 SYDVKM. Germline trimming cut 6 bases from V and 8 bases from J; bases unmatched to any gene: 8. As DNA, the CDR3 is TGTGCCAGCAGACCAGGGGGCGCGGAAGAAAAACTGTTTTTT. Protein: CASRPGGAEEKLFF.

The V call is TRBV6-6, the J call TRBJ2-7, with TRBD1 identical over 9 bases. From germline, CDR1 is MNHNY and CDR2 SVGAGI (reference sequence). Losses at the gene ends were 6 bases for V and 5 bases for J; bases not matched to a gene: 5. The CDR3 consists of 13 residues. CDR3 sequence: CASSPRDRDEQYF. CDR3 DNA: TGTGCCAGCAGCCCGCGGGACAGGGACGAGCAGTACTTC.

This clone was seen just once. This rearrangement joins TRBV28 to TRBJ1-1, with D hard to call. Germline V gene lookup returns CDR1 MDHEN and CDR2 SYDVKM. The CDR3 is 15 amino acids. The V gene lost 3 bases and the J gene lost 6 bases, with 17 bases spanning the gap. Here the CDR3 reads CASSLARQPVAEAFF. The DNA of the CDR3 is TGTGCCAGCAGTTTGGCGAGGCAGCCGGTGGCTGAAGCTTTCTTT.

The CDR3 loop is CASSLEQEGYEQFF. The CDR3 DNA is TGTGCCAGCAGCTTGGAACAGGAGGGATATGAGCAGTTCTTC. V and J are TRBV5-6 and TRBJ2-1; D might be TRBD2 (6 bases). Germline CDR1 reads SGHDT; CDR2 reads YYEEEE. V dropped 0 bases and J dropped 8 bases, with 12 bases sitting between them. The CDR3 spans 14 residues.

The CDR3 spells CASSLDRVVYEQYF. The CDR3 region has the DNA TGTGCCAGCAGTCTGGACAGGGTGGTCTACGAGCAGTACTTC. The rearrangement uses TRBV6-1 and TRBJ2-7; TRBD1 aligns across 8 bases. Germline-derived CDR1 and CDR2 are MNHNS and SASEGT. The CDR3 is 14 amino acids. Trimming removed 5 bases from V and 3 bases from J; junction bases left unmatched: 6.

The CDR3 here is CASSPLAGGFNEQFF. The CDR3 DNA sequence: TGTGCCAGCAGCCCACTAGCGGGGGGCTTCAATGAGCAGTTCTTC. This chain joins TRBV5-5 and TRBJ2-1, with 12 bases lining up with TRBD2. The CDR3 sequence is 15 residues long. The V gene's germline CDR1 is SGHKS and CDR2 YYEKEE (reference sequence). With 4 bases clipped from V and 6 bases from J, the junction kept 5 bases outside the gene matches.

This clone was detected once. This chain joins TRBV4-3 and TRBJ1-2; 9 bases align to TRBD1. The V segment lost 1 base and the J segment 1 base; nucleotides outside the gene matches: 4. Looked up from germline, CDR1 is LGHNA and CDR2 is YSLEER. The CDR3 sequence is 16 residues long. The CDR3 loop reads CASSQGTGEYNYGYTF. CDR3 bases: TGCGCCAGCAGCCAAGGGACAGGGGAATATAACTATGGCTACACCTTC.

The CDR3 protein is CATSDLLNGYTF. In nucleotides, the CDR3 is TGTGCCACCAGTGATTTGCTAAATGGCTACACCTTC. The V call is TRBV24-1, the J call TRBJ1-2; D unresolved. The CDR3 extends over 12 amino acids. The germline V gene has CDR1 KGHDR and CDR2 SFDVKD. V was trimmed by 0 bases and J by 6 bases, leaving 4 bases between them.

CDR3 sequence: CASGLVPGGPYNSPLHF. CDR3 nucleotides: TGTGCTAGTGGTTTGGTGCCCGGGGGGCCCTATAATTCACCCCTCCACTTT. J is TRBJ1-6 and V is TRBV12-5, with D tentatively TRBD1 (6 bases). From germline, CDR1 is LGHNT and CDR2 FRNRAP. This CDR3 has 17 residues. V lost 0 bases and J lost 2, with 11 bases in between. Filled out from reference TRBV12-5 and TRBJ1-6, the complete variable domain reads DARVTQTPRHKVTEMGQEVTMRCQPILGHNTVFWYRQTMMQGLELLAYFRNRAPLDDSGMPKDRFSAEMPDATLATLKIQPSEPRDSAVYFCASGLVPGGPYNSPLHFGNGTRLTVT.

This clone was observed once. The DNA of the CDR3 is TGCGCCAGCAGCCAAGCAGGGATTGGTCAGCCCCAGCATTTT. As protein: CASSQAGIGQPQHF. The chain uses TRBV4-1 and TRBJ1-5, with D possibly TRBD1 on 5 matching bases. This CDR3 is 14 amino acids long. Trimming took off 1 base at V and 6 bases at J, with 10 bases between the two ends. CDR1 and CDR2 from the germline V gene are MGHRA and YSYEKL.

The CDR3 bases are TGTGCCAGCAGCTTGGACAGGGTCCGAGAGCAGTACTTC. It specifies CASSLDRVREQYF. V is TRBV11-2 and J is TRBJ2-7; 8 bases are shared with TRBD1. V lost 3 bases, J lost 7 bases, and 5 bases stayed unmatched. CDR1 and CDR2 (germline): SGHAT, FQNNGV. This CDR3 has 13 amino acids.

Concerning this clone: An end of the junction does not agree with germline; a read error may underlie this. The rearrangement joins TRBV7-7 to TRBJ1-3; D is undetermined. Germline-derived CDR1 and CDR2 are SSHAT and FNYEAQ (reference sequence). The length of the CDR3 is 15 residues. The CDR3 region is CASSLDISSGNTIYF. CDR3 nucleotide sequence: TGTGCTAGCAGCTTAGATATCAGCTCTGGAAACACCATATATTTT.

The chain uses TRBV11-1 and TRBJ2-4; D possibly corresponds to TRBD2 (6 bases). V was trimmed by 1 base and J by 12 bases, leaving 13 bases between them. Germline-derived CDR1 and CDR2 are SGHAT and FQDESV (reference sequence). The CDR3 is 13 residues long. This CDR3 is CASSLGLGESQYF. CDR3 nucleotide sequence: TGTGCCAGCAGCTTAGGACTAGGGGAAAGTCAGTACTTC. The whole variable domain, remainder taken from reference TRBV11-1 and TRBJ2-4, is EAEVAQSPRYKITEKSQAVAFWCDPISGHATLYWYRQILGQGPELLVQFQDESVVDDSQLPKDRFSAERLKGVDSTLKIQPAELGDSAMYLCASSLGLGESQYFGAGTRLSVL.

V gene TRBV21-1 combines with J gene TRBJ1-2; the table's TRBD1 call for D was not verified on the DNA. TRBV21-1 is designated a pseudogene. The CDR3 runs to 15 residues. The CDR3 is CASSKEDRGPYGYTF. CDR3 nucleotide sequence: TGTGCCAGCAGCAAAGAAGACAGGGGGCCCTATGGCTACACCTTC.